This passage covers 2 T cell receptor beta chains from one sample sequenced in a study of molecular identifiers for immune sequencing clone quantification. TCRdb re-called the PCR reads through MiXCR, storing one row per CDR3 protein. Of about half a million distinct CDR3 sequences detected, 20% to 25% appear once; the ten largest clones hold 0.65% to 0.95%. Material: naive CD8+ T cells from blood, with Jurkat cell RNA spiked in. Subset in this sample: FACS-sorted CD8+CD4-CCR7+CD45RA+ naive T cells. These TCRs come from a human donor in good health. Some libraries in this study had Jurkat cell RNA spiked in.

This chain joins TRBV19 and TRBJ2-7; TRBD1 matches 8 bases. The length of the CDR3 is 15 residues. V lost 3 bases and J lost 6; bases outside the gene matches: 10. The germline CDR1 and CDR2 sequences are LNHDA and SQIVND (reference sequence). For the CDR3, the DNA is TGTGCCAGTAGTATTCCTGACAGGGGACCGTTCGAGCAGTACTTC. It translates to CASSIPDRGPFEQYF.

This clonotype was detected ten times or more. The chain links TRBV12-3 or TRBV12-4 to TRBJ2-1; D is unclear. V was trimmed by 5 bases and J by 7 bases, leaving 6 bases between them. The CDR3 spans 11 residues. CDR3 loop: CASSLKNEQFF. CDR3 sequence (DNA): TGTGCCAGCAGTCTGAAAAATGAGCAGTTCTTC.